This TCR beta chain came from a study of blood T cell repertoires in COVID-19 (dated by TCRdb to the early 2020s). Broadly, across the study: Collaborator samples came from the United States, Italy and Spain and covered acute and convalescent phases of COVID-19. The prospective study material was composed of cDNA or gDNA derived from T cells, B-cell-depleted T cells, or PBMCs. Deeply sampled blood TCRbeta repertoires from subjects exposed to, actively infected with, or recovered from COVID-19 were included in the dataset. A freely available public database, intended as a resource for researchers studying the immune response to SARS-CoV-2, is where the repertoires were released. The samples were drawn from two sources: the first 160 participants of the ongoing ImmuneRACE study, and over 950 subjects contributed by 6 global collaborators. Nearly every sample came with metadata listing a de-identified subject ID, COVID-19 status, age in years and sex. Where HLA class I and class II types were available, the types were taken from metadata supplied by the sample provider, not from assay-based typing. Overall study outcomes, separate from this receptor: The quantity of clinical and demographic metadata differed by source and by participant and was supplied without curation.

The immunoSEQ Assay, a bias-controlled multiplex PCR, was used to amplify TCRbeta CDR3 regions from genomic DNA. For the original study's pipeline: The number of nucleated cells in each sample was estimated from the amplification of reference gene primers within the assay. Sequence reads were collapsed and filtered to measure the absolute abundance of every unique TCRbeta CDR3 rearrangement. Productive Simpson clonality was computed per sample as the square root of Simpson's diversity index over productive rearrangements. Entries here come from immuneACCESS through TCRdb and include only in-frame sequences with V and J called. Some clones fail to appear in such tables; in the studies checked, an unresolved V gene covers under half of the shortfall, and the cause of the remainder is unknown. The V and J calls and clone size were taken over from that table, and D and trimming were inferred from the DNA. For this sample the table gives 140,000 to 150,000 clones, of which around 84% were detected only once. The ten largest clones add up to roughly 2.6% of the sample.

The collaborating institutions used their own protocols to collect whole blood in K2EDTA tubes. Collaborator samples were shipped for TCRbeta analysis as frozen whole blood, isolated PBMCs, or DNA extracted from either sample type. The germline V gene gives CDR1 as ENHRY and CDR2 as SYGVKD. The germline V and J ends show losses of 2 bases and 9 bases respectively, and no gene match explains 6 bases of the junction. The CDR3 contains 14 residues, cysteine and phenylalanine counted. Only the CDR3 DNA is retained, 42 bases long and in frame from the first base. For this clone: Its antigen specificity is not known. Base qualities are not at hand, and no much larger clone is one base apart.

The chain employs TRBV10-3 and TRBJ1-5; 8 of the junction bases match TRBD1. This TCR was sampled from a human donor with acute or convalescent COVID-19. The donor label of this sample is uncertain. Sequenced: peripheral blood. DNA sequence: TGTGCCATCAGTGAGGGAGACAGGGGTGGGCCCCAGCATTTT. The resulting protein is CAISEGDRGGPQHF.